This is a list of T cell receptor beta chains from one sample in a study of shared clonotypes between healthy human individuals. Only in-frame clones appear in the TCRdb table, and some are missing; sequencing was by immunoSEQ multiplex PCR. The sample has about 2 million clones, 85% to 95% seen once. The sample consisted of naive CD4+ T cells sorted from blood. All receptors come from a man aged 18 to 29 in good health. Each CDR3 is given with its conserved first and last residue. D genes are given only for firm matches. Clone size is shown for a subset of rows, as once, few, many or a class of expanded clone.

v_call: TRBV30; clone_size: once; j_call: TRBJ2-5; d_call: .; cdr3_nt: TGTGCCTGGGGTCCGGCGGGCCTGTACCAAGAGACCCAGTACTTC; cdr3_aa: CAWGPAGLYQETQYF
v_call: TRBV6-6; clone_size: .; j_call: TRBJ2-7; d_call: TRBD1; cdr3_nt: TGTGCCAGCAGTTACTCGGGACAGTCAAACTACGAGCAGTACTTC; cdr3_aa: CASSYSGQSNYEQYF
v_call: TRBV2; clone_size: once; j_call: TRBJ2-1; d_call: TRBD1; cdr3_nt: TGTGCCAGCAGGGGACAGGACAATGAGCAGTTCTTC; cdr3_aa: CASRGQDNEQFF
v_call: TRBV30; clone_size: many; j_call: TRBJ1-4; d_call: .; cdr3_nt: TGTGCCTCCCAAACCAGCGGAAACGAAAAACTGTTTTTT; cdr3_aa: CASQTSGNEKLFF
v_call: TRBV6-5; clone_size: .; j_call: TRBJ2-7; d_call: .; cdr3_nt: TGTGCCAGCAGTACCCACAGATCCACAACCTACGAGCAGTACTTC; cdr3_aa: CASSTHRSTTYEQYF
v_call: TRBV6-5; clone_size: .; j_call: TRBJ2-2; d_call: TRBD2; cdr3_nt: TGTGCCAGCAAATACGGGGGGACCGGGGAGCTGTTTTTT; cdr3_aa: CASKYGGTGELFF
v_call: TRBV5-1; clone_size: .; j_call: TRBJ2-2; d_call: TRBD1; cdr3_nt: TGCGCCAGCAGCGAGACAGGGGGCGCCGACACCGGGGAGCTGTTTTTT; cdr3_aa: CASSETGGADTGELFF
v_call: TRBV7-9; clone_size: .; j_call: TRBJ2-3; d_call: TRBD2; cdr3_nt: TGTGCCAGCTCCTCGGGAGGGGGAGCGGGACGAGATACGCAGTATTTT; cdr3_aa: CASSSGGGAGRDTQYF
v_call: TRBV5-1; clone_size: .; j_call: TRBJ2-2; d_call: TRBD1; cdr3_nt: TGCGCCAGCAGCTACCGGGACAGGGGGACCGGGGAGCTGTTTTTT; cdr3_aa: CASSYRDRGTGELFF
v_call: TRBV28; clone_size: .; j_call: TRBJ1-2; d_call: .; cdr3_nt: TGTGCCAGCAGTTCCGGGACCGTACAGTCCAATAACTATGGCTACACCTTC; cdr3_aa: CASSSGTVQSNNYGYTF
v_call: TRBV7-9; clone_size: once; j_call: TRBJ1-2; d_call: .; cdr3_nt: TGTGCCAGCAGCTTACCGGCCGGGCACACCTTC; cdr3_aa: CASSLPAGHTF
v_call: TRBV5-1; clone_size: .; j_call: TRBJ1-1; d_call: .; cdr3_nt: TGCGCCAGCAGCTTGGGGGCAGGTGATTTAAGCGGAGCTTTCTTT; cdr3_aa: CASSLGAGDLSGAFF
v_call: TRBV19; clone_size: .; j_call: TRBJ2-1; d_call: .; cdr3_nt: TGTGCCAGTAGCGGGGACTCGAGGGCGGATGGTGAGCAGTTCTTC; cdr3_aa: CASSGDSRADGEQFF
v_call: TRBV10-3; clone_size: .; j_call: TRBJ1-2; d_call: TRBD1; cdr3_nt: TGTGCCATCAGTACAGGGGACTATGGCTACACCTTC; cdr3_aa: CAISTGDYGYTF
v_call: TRBV15; clone_size: .; j_call: TRBJ2-7; d_call: .; cdr3_nt: TGTGCCACCAGCAGAGAGGAGGGTAGATACGAGCAGTACTTC; cdr3_aa: CATSREEGRYEQYF
v_call: TRBV28; clone_size: many; j_call: TRBJ1-5; d_call: .; cdr3_nt: TGTGCCAGCAGCCGGGACCAGAGCAATCAGCCCCAGCATTTT; cdr3_aa: CASSRDQSNQPQHF
v_call: TRBV19; clone_size: .; j_call: TRBJ1-1; d_call: TRBD1; cdr3_nt: TGTGCCAGTAGTAAGCTCGGGACAGCATTGAACACTGAAGCTTTCTTT; cdr3_aa: CASSKLGTALNTEAFF
v_call: TRBV10-3; clone_size: .; j_call: TRBJ2-3; d_call: .; cdr3_nt: TGTGCCATGCAAGCGGACCACACAGATACGCAGTATTTT; cdr3_aa: CAMQADHTDTQYF
v_call: TRBV30; clone_size: .; j_call: TRBJ1-1; d_call: .; cdr3_nt: TGTGCCTGGACCGATACGAGGGGTTTCCGGACTGAAGCTTTCTTT; cdr3_aa: CAWTDTRGFRTEAFF
v_call: TRBV7-9; clone_size: .; j_call: TRBJ1-4; d_call: .; cdr3_nt: TGTGCCAGCAGCTTATTTGCGGCGGCCGCAACTAATGAAAAACTGTTTTTT; cdr3_aa: CASSLFAAAATNEKLFF
v_call: TRBV6-1; clone_size: .; j_call: TRBJ1-3; d_call: .; cdr3_nt: TGTGCCAGCACCCTGAACCCAGACTCTGGAAACACCATATATTTT; cdr3_aa: CASTLNPDSGNTIYF
v_call: TRBV5-1; clone_size: .; j_call: TRBJ2-1; d_call: .; cdr3_nt: TGCGCCAGCAGCTTGATTTCGGCTTCGGCTGAGCAGTTCTTC; cdr3_aa: CASSLISASAEQFF
v_call: TRBV10-3; clone_size: .; j_call: TRBJ1-5; d_call: .; cdr3_nt: TGTGCCATCAGTGATGGGGGAATGGGCAATCAGCCCCAGCATTTT; cdr3_aa: CAISDGGMGNQPQHF
v_call: TRBV25-1; clone_size: .; j_call: TRBJ2-1; d_call: .; cdr3_nt: TGTGCCAGCAGTGCCCTACGTGAGCAGTTCTTC; cdr3_aa: CASSALREQFF
v_call: TRBV11-2; clone_size: .; j_call: TRBJ2-7; d_call: TRBD2; cdr3_nt: TGTGCCAGCAGCCACGGGACTACCCTGATCCGGGACGAGCAGTACTTC; cdr3_aa: CASSHGTTLIRDEQYF
v_call: TRBV5-1; clone_size: .; j_call: TRBJ2-5; d_call: .; cdr3_nt: TGCGCCAGCAGCTTGGCCTCCGGCAACCAAGAGACCCAGTACTTC; cdr3_aa: CASSLASGNQETQYF
v_call: TRBV5-4; clone_size: .; j_call: TRBJ2-5; d_call: TRBD2; cdr3_nt: TGTGCCAGCAGCTCCGTAGCGGGTGAAGAGACCCAGTACTTC; cdr3_aa: CASSSVAGEETQYF
v_call: TRBV18; clone_size: once; j_call: TRBJ1-3; d_call: TRBD1; cdr3_nt: TGTGCCAGCTCACCGATTCAGGGGGGCTCTGGAAACACCATATATTTT; cdr3_aa: CASSPIQGGSGNTIYF
v_call: TRBV10-1; clone_size: .; j_call: TRBJ1-2; d_call: .; cdr3_nt: TGCGCCAGCAGTCCGGGGTCTAACTATGGCTACACCTTC; cdr3_aa: CASSPGSNYGYTF
v_call: TRBV2; clone_size: .; j_call: TRBJ1-4; d_call: .; cdr3_nt: TGTGCCAGCATCCGAACTCCGGGGGTAGGCGAAAAACTGTTTTTT; cdr3_aa: CASIRTPGVGEKLFF
v_call: TRBV6-1; clone_size: once; j_call: TRBJ2-1; d_call: TRBD2; cdr3_nt: TGTGCCAGCAGTGAGAGAATTAGCGGGAGGGTCTACAATGAGCAGTTCTTC; cdr3_aa: CASSERISGRVYNEQFF
v_call: TRBV27; clone_size: .; j_call: TRBJ1-5; d_call: .; cdr3_nt: TGTGCCAGCAGCCGTGGACAGAATCAGCCCCAGCATTTT; cdr3_aa: CASSRGQNQPQHF
v_call: TRBV18; clone_size: .; j_call: TRBJ1-6; d_call: .; cdr3_nt: TGTGCCAGCTCTGAACCCAGTTCACCCCTCCACTTT; cdr3_aa: CASSEPSSPLHF
v_call: TRBV5-1; clone_size: .; j_call: TRBJ2-5; d_call: TRBD1; cdr3_nt: TGCGCCAGCAGCTTGGAGGGGACAGGGGCAGAGACCCAGTACTTC; cdr3_aa: CASSLEGTGAETQYF
v_call: TRBV7-2; clone_size: .; j_call: TRBJ1-5; d_call: .; cdr3_nt: TGTGCCAGCAGCTCACTTCGCAATCAGCCCCAGCATTTT; cdr3_aa: CASSSLRNQPQHF
v_call: TRBV5-1; clone_size: .; j_call: TRBJ2-7; d_call: .; cdr3_nt: TGCGCCAGCAGCTTGGGAACGGGGGGCGTGGAGCAGTACTTC; cdr3_aa: CASSLGTGGVEQYF
v_call: TRBV30; clone_size: .; j_call: TRBJ1-5; d_call: .; cdr3_nt: TGTGCCTGGAGTGGGTTAGGGGATCAGCCCCAGCATTTT; cdr3_aa: CAWSGLGDQPQHF
v_call: TRBV30; clone_size: .; j_call: TRBJ2-5; d_call: .; cdr3_nt: TGTGCCTGGAGTGAGGGACTTGGGAAAGAGACCCAGTACTTC; cdr3_aa: CAWSEGLGKETQYF
v_call: TRBV7-9; clone_size: .; j_call: TRBJ2-1; d_call: TRBD1; cdr3_nt: TGTGCCAGCAGCTTAGAGGACAGGGTGCGGGATGAGCAGTTCTTC; cdr3_aa: CASSLEDRVRDEQFF
v_call: TRBV4-3; clone_size: .; j_call: TRBJ2-7; d_call: TRBD2; cdr3_nt: TGCGCCAGCAGCCAAAGGGTGCCAGCGGGAGCTTTCTCCTACGAGCAGTACTTC; cdr3_aa: CASSQRVPAGAFSYEQYF
v_call: TRBV6-5; clone_size: .; j_call: TRBJ2-2; d_call: .; cdr3_nt: TGTGCCAGCAGTTACTCTCTGAACACCGGGGAGCTGTTTTTT; cdr3_aa: CASSYSLNTGELFF
v_call: TRBV2; clone_size: .; j_call: TRBJ1-2; d_call: .; cdr3_nt: TGTGCCAGCAGTGAAAGTTCGGTGGGGCCTGGCTACACCTTC; cdr3_aa: CASSESSVGPGYTF
v_call: TRBV12-5; clone_size: .; j_call: TRBJ2-7; d_call: .; cdr3_nt: TGTGCTAGTGTAAAGGCAGTTGGCGGTTACGAGCAGTACTTC; cdr3_aa: CASVKAVGGYEQYF
v_call: TRBV4-1; clone_size: once; j_call: TRBJ2-5; d_call: .; cdr3_nt: TGCGCCAGCAGCCAGGGCCCTACCAGTACTGGAGAGACCCAGTACTTC; cdr3_aa: CASSQGPTSTGETQYF
v_call: TRBV27; clone_size: .; j_call: TRBJ2-3; d_call: TRBD2; cdr3_nt: TGTGCCAGCAGGCTAGCGGGGATCAGCACAGATACGCAGTATTTT; cdr3_aa: CASRLAGISTDTQYF
v_call: TRBV5-1; clone_size: .; j_call: TRBJ2-5; d_call: TRBD2; cdr3_nt: TGCGCCAGCAGCTTGGTGTCTAGCGGGGGTCAAGAGACCCAGTACTTC; cdr3_aa: CASSLVSSGGQETQYF